The 16 T cell receptor beta chains presented below share a single source sample, sequenced in a study of shared clonotypes between healthy human individuals. Repertoires were generated with immunoSEQ multiplex PCR, while TCRdb's copy carries only in-frame clones and drops some. This sample has tens of thousands of clones, with 60% to 80% found just once. The sequencing input was memory CD8+ T cells sorted from blood. Subset noted: CD45RO+ cells pooled with CCR7-negative TemRA cells. The receptors were sampled from a man younger than 45 in good health.

This clone was seen only a few times. The V and J genes are TRBV7-9 and TRBJ1-1; D is unresolved. The CDR3 is 14 residues long. Trimming shortened V by 5 bases and J by 2 bases, and 12 bases separated the two germline ends. CDR1 and CDR2 (germline): SEHNR, FQNEAQ (reference sequence). The CDR3 sequence is CASSLWTENTEAFF. The CDR3 coding sequence is TGTGCCAGCAGCCTGTGGACGGAAAACACTGAAGCTTTCTTT. Complete variable domain (other parts from reference TRBV7-9 and TRBJ1-1): DTGVSQNPRHKITKRGQNVTFRCDPISEHNRLYWYRQTLGQGPEFLTYFQNEAQLEKSRLLSDRFSAERPKGSFSTLEIQRTEQGDSAMYLCASSLWTENTEAFFGQGTRLTVV.

The chain recombines TRBV5-4 with TRBJ2-5; the D gene is possibly TRBD1 (5 bases). This CDR3 is built from 15 residues. The germline gives CDR1 SGHNT, CDR2 YYREEE (reference sequence). V shed 4 bases and J shed 3 bases, with 16 bases lying between them. The DNA for the CDR3 is TGTGCCAGCAGCCCCGACAGTATCGGCGAAGAGACCCAGTACTTC. It specifies CASSPDSIGEETQYF.

V gene TRBV29-1 combines with J gene TRBJ2-5, with D perhaps matching TRBD1 or TRBD2 (5 bases each). This CDR3 comprises 14 residues. The V gene's germline CDR1 is SQVTM and CDR2 ANQGSEA. The V gene lost 8 bases and the J gene lost 2 bases, with 18 bases spanning the gap. The CDR3 nucleotides read TGCAGCATACCGGGGCAATTTATTCAAGAGACCCAGTACTTC. This sequence encodes CSIPGQFIQETQYF. Looking up the rest from reference TRBV29-1 and TRBJ2-5 gives the full variable domain: SAVISQKPSRDICQRGTSLTIQCQVDSQVTMMFWYRQQPGQSLTLIATANQGSEATYESGFVIDKFPISRPNLTFSTLTVSNMSPEDSSIYLCSIPGQFIQETQYFGPGTRLLVL.

The table lists this clone with many counts. Within the sample, other DNA sequences also encode this same CDR3. The chain combines TRBV28 with TRBJ1-5; D might be TRBD1 (6 bases). The length of the CDR3 is 13 residues. CDR1 MDHEN and CDR2 SYDVKM come from the germline V gene. V was trimmed by 6 bases and J by 4 bases, leaving 10 bases between them. The CDR3: CASRWTENQPQHF. In DNA form, the CDR3 reads TGTGCCAGCAGATGGACAGAGAATCAGCCCCAGCATTTT.

The chain has TRBV10-3 and TRBJ2-7; 14 nucleotides line up with TRBD2. V was pared by 7 bases and J by 3 bases, with 5 bases of the junction left unmatched. Germline values: CDR1 ENHRY, CDR2 SYGVKD. The CDR3 is made up of 15 amino acids. Here the CDR3 DNA reads TGTGCCATCACCGAGGGGACTAGCGGGAGCTACGAGCAGTACTTC. Translating it yields CAITEGTSGSYEQYF.

The J gene is TRBJ2-2, the V gene TRBV28; 8 nucleotides agree with TRBD1. With V trimmed by 4 bases and J by 1 base, 14 bases remained unmatched. Looked up from germline, CDR1 is MDHEN and CDR2 is SYDVKM. CDR3 size: 19 residues. The CDR3 loop reads CASSSQLVAGGRNTGELFF. As DNA, the CDR3 is TGTGCCAGCAGTTCACAATTGGTGGCAGGGGGCCGGAACACCGGGGAGCTGTTTTTT. The entire variable domain, with the rest obtained from reference TRBV28 and TRBJ2-2, is as follows: DVKVTQSSRYLVKRTGEKVFLECVQDMDHENMFWYRQDPGLGLRLIYFSYDVKMKEKGDIPEGYSVSREKKERFSLILESASTNQTSMYLCASSSQLVAGGRNTGELFFGEGSRLTVL.

The chain links TRBV5-5 to TRBJ2-1; no clear D gene. CDR3 length equals 16 residues. V was shortened by 2 bases and J by 6 bases, with 18 bases between the two germline ends. Looked up from germline, CDR1 is SGHKS and CDR2 is YYEKEE (reference sequence). The CDR3 loop is CASSLVYPGFGNEQFF. CDR3 DNA: TGTGCCAGCAGCTTAGTTTACCCGGGTTTCGGCAATGAGCAGTTCTTC.

The chain joins TRBV18 to TRBJ1-4; D remains ambiguous. CDR3 size: 14 residues. The V end was cut by 1 base, the J end by 4 bases, with 7 bases between. CDR1 is KGHSH and CDR2 is LQKENI in the germline V gene. This chain's CDR3 is CASSPRGNNEKLFF. Written as DNA, the CDR3 is TGTGCCAGCTCACCACGAGGGAATAATGAAAAACTGTTTTTT. The whole variable domain, filled in from reference TRBV18 and TRBJ1-4, reads NAGVMQNPRHLVRRRGQEARLRCSPMKGHSHVYWYRQLPEEGLKFMVYLQKENIIDESGMPKERFSAEFPKEGPSILRIQQVVRGDSAAYFCASSPRGNNEKLFFGSGTQLSVL.

This chain joins TRBV4-3 and TRBJ2-1, with 9 bases identical to TRBD2. V trimming: 2 bases; J trimming: 6 bases; junction bases outside the gene matches: 14. CDR1 LGHNA and CDR2 YSLEER come from the germline V gene. The CDR3 is 18 residues long. CDR3 residues: CASSQSIAGEVGGNEQFF. CDR3 nucleotide sequence: TGCGCCAGCAGCCAAAGTATAGCGGGAGAAGTTGGGGGCAATGAGCAGTTCTTC.

This clone was counted once. The V and J genes are TRBV19 and TRBJ2-1; D is possibly TRBD2 (5 bases). Germline CDR1 is LNHDA and CDR2 is SQIVND (reference sequence). This CDR3 comprises 17 residues. The V and J ends lost 4 bases and 0 bases respectively, with 16 bases between them. The CDR3 DNA reads TGTGCCAGTAGTACCGACGGGTCGGGGAGCTCCTACAATGAGCAGTTCTTC. It translates to CASSTDGSGSSYNEQFF.

At least ten counts were recorded for this clone. The V gene is TRBV6-1, the J gene TRBJ2-1, with 10 bases aligning to TRBD2. CDR3 length equals 15 residues. J lost 6 bases, V lost 4 bases, and 6 bases had no gene match. Germline CDR1 reads MNHNS; CDR2 reads SASEGT. The chain's CDR3 is CASSGASGSVNEQFF. The DNA for the CDR3 is TGTGCCAGCAGTGGAGCTAGCGGGAGCGTCAATGAGCAGTTCTTC.

The chain has TRBV6-4 and TRBJ2-1; 8 bases line up with TRBD1. This CDR3 is 13 amino acids long. Germline V gives CDR1 MRHNA, CDR2 SNTAGT. J was trimmed by 5 bases and V by 6 bases; bases with no gene match: 3. The CDR3 region is CASSPTGDNEQFF. In nucleotides, the CDR3 is TGTGCCAGCAGCCCGACAGGGGACAATGAGCAGTTCTTC.

This clone was observed at least ten times. V usage is TRBV6-4 and J usage is TRBJ2-2, with TRBD1 matching over 9 bases. The length of the CDR3 is 14 residues. Germline CDR1 reads MRHNA; CDR2 reads SNTAGT. V dropped 4 bases and J dropped 3; count of bases not matched to a gene: 0. The CDR3 is CASSGTGDTGELFF. The CDR3 DNA reads as TGTGCCAGCAGTGGGACAGGGGACACCGGGGAGCTGTTTTTT.

The chain is built from TRBV2 and TRBJ2-5, with 11 bases matching TRBD2. With V trimmed by 7 bases and J by 2 bases, 3 bases remained unmatched. Germline CDR1 is SNHLY and CDR2 is FYNNEI. The CDR3 is 14 amino acids. The CDR3 loop reads CASKLAGEQETQYF. CDR3 DNA sequence: TGTGCCAGCAAACTAGCGGGAGAACAAGAGACCCAGTACTTC.

J is TRBJ2-3 and V is TRBV9; 11 bases agree with TRBD2. The trim removed 3 bases at V and 4 bases at J, leaving 10 bases unmatched. Germline assignment: CDR1 SGDLS and CDR2 YYNGEE. This CDR3 contains 17 residues. The DNA of the CDR3 is TGTGCCAGCAGCGGGGTGGAACTAGCGGGAGATGCAGATACGCAGTATTTT. Translated: CASSGVELAGDADTQYF.

The CDR3 loop reads CASSAEASNEQFF. CDR3 bases: TGTGCCAGCAGTGCCGAAGCGTCGAATGAGCAGTTCTTC. The chain uses TRBV25-1 and TRBJ2-1; D is ambiguous. In germline, CDR1 is MGHDK, CDR2 SYGVNS. V gave up 4 bases and J gave up 7 bases, with 11 bases separating them. CDR3 length: 13 amino acids. Using reference TRBV25-1 and TRBJ2-1 for the parts outside the CDR3, the full variable domain is EADIYQTPRYLVIGTGKKITLECSQTMGHDKMYWYQQDPGMELHLIHYSYGVNSTEKGDLSSESTVSRIRTEHFPLTLESARPSHTSQYLCASSAEASNEQFFGPGTRLTVL.